This T cell receptor (beta chain) was obtained from a study of cytomegalovirus exposure and HLA in healthy donors (dated by TCRdb to about 2017). Broadly, across the study: In an earlier analysis of approximately 640 of the donors, about 270 Gb of sequence data and 90 million to 120 million unique TCR beta sequences from 180 million or so T cells were reported. Several DR-DQ haplotypes were treated as single units for association and clustering because of strong linkage in the cohort. To decide whether each TCR beta V gene segment behaved as functional or pseudogenic, an earlier analysis of some 600 of the donors relied on high-throughput TCR beta sequencing. Class I and class II HLA loci were covered by the typing at four-digit resolution. An early release covering more than 500 HLA-typed donors comprised about 300 gigabases of sequencing data and around 86 million unique TCR sequences. Donor age, sex, ethnicity and CMV serostatus were compiled together with the repertoire data. In the later analysis, no new phenotypic data were used to find candidate immune exposures; instead, reliance was placed on TCR beta sequences and their occurrence across donors. All discovery cohort repertoires had been generated using a single sequencing platform. The study profiled the T cell repertoires of under 700 subjects by immunosequencing and related them to cytomegalovirus serostatus. Typing coverage differed by locus: A, B, C, DRB1 and DQB1 were typed in roughly 629-640 donors, DQA1 in 500 to 550, DPA1 in some 610, and DPB1 in just under 490. High-throughput TCR immunosequencing, statistical association of individual TCRs with disease status, and machine learning were combined to predict cytomegalovirus infection status. Along with the approximately 650-subject first cohort, a separate validation cohort of over a hundred different subjects was used. A later analysis re-examined previously published TCR beta repertoires from roughly 720 donors and added high-resolution HLA genotyping to investigate patterns of TCR occurrence. The study aimed to test whether cataloging public T cell receptors could reveal signatures of past pathogen exposure. Across 300 to 500 genotyped donors of the cohort, an average of approximately 240,000 unique TCR beta nucleotide sequences per donor were sequenced, and approximately 17% of those sequences were non-productive. Of the roughly 420 genotyped donors, roughly 80% were placed in the genetic ancestry cluster associated with self-reported Caucasian donors. A later genetic analysis took genome-wide SNP genotypes for about 55% of the roughly 670 donors and used that subset as a discovery cohort. Results the study describes overall, beyond this receptor: In both the original and validation cohorts, the classifier was reported to diagnose cytomegalovirus status with high specificity and sensitivity. In a later analysis, over 15,000 TCR beta sequences were associated with specific HLA alleles at a false discovery rate of 0.05. A further reported finding was that TCR beta sequences accurately predicted the HLA-A and HLA-B alleles for most subjects in the first cohort. Presence/absence analyses assumed roughly uniform sequencing depth across donors, an assumption that may not hold. In a later genetic analysis, fewer N-insertions in productive TCRs were reported among donors in an Asian-associated ancestry cluster than the approximately 710-donor mean. A later analysis found that TCR association rates varied across HLA loci, with DRB1 alleles showing the most associated TCRs and HLA-C alleles the fewest. In a later genetic analysis, a missense DCLRE1C variant was associated with V-gene and J-gene trimming of TCR beta chains, and the association was replicated in an independent cohort. It was suggested by the authors that the approach could potentially be generalized to other disease states and immunological phenotypes. Compared with equally common non-associated chains, HLA-associated TCR beta chains in a later analysis were more clonally expanded and had lower generation probabilities. A later analysis found that most CMV-associated TCR beta chains appeared HLA-restricted, with HLA associations seemingly driven largely by CMV exposure. The sequencing pipeline was judged likely to have produced a cluster of highly shared sequence variants as a technical artifact. Across donors, most TCR sequences were observed very rarely, whereas some public TCRs were present in many individuals. A total of roughly 160 TCR beta chains were listed by the study as associated with cytomegalovirus. The only immune exposure information available for the cohort was CMV serostatus. In this cohort, only TCR beta chains were sequenced, and detectable features were limited by the absence of alpha or paired-chain data. Linkage disequilibrium might explain the correlated functional status among segregating V segments, but an unknown experimental factor could not be ruled out. In vitro tests confirmed that three of the cytomegalovirus-associated TCR beta chains recognize cytomegalovirus antigens. Strong co-occurrence of HLA alleles, especially DR and DQ, made assigning TCR associations to individual alleles difficult. Because counts were too low, roughly 17 rarely observed V segments, including chromosome 9 orphons, were left out of the earlier analysis of a few hundred of the donors. Because HLA typing was unavailable for some donors at each locus, only the typed subset was used in association tests. In an earlier analysis of around 600 of the donors, most TCR beta V segments were observed in productive rearrangements about 90% or about 30% of the time, broadly matching IMGT annotations. In a later analysis, several top co-occurrence clusters were reported to appear linked to parvovirus B19, influenza, CMV and Epstein-Barr virus. Some IMGT-functional V segments, including TRBV6-2 and TRBV6-3, could not be distinguished by the 87-base-pair reads and were therefore excluded.

With regard to this clone: Its antigen is unknown. The record has no base qualities; no much larger clone is one base away.

The library was prepared using the immunoSEQ multiplex PCR assay. For the multiplex PCR, a mixture combining 60 forward primers for TCR Vbeta segments and 13 reverse primers for TCR Jbeta segments was used. A multiplex PCR assay on genomic DNA amplified the CDR3 region of rearranged TCR beta genes. Amplified TCR beta libraries were sequenced as 87-base-pair reads on the Illumina HiSeq System. In the original analysis: A later analysis tallied around 80 million unique TCR beta chains across the 666 repertoires, and roughly 11 million of those chains were shared by two or more donors. Raw reads were error-corrected and collapsed into unique sequences by a nearest-neighbor algorithm in which closely related sequences were merged to remove PCR and sequencing errors. CDR3 sequences were aligned to IMGT reference sequences to assign V, D and J gene segments. For a sequence to be retained, at least a six-nucleotide match to both a V gene segment and a J gene segment was required. Rearrangements were called productive when the CDR3 lacked stop codons and stayed in frame with V and J; all others were non-productive. Following IMGT convention, CDR3 was defined as the stretch from the second conserved V-encoded cysteine up to the conserved J-encoded phenylalanine. The earlier analysis of 587 of the donors excluded sequences that lacked an unambiguous match to a single V gene segment. An earlier analysis of 550 to 650 of the donors classified V segments as functional when productive rearrangements were above 56.7% and as segregating when the standard deviation between donors was above 5%. To diagnose cytomegalovirus status from the catalog of TCR beta chain sequences, a statistical classification framework was built. A later analysis assigned V and J genes by comparing TCR nucleotide sequences with IMGT/GENE-DB human TR gene sequences. In a later analysis, CDR3 sequences and most-parsimonious VDJ recombination scenarios were assigned using the TCRdist pipeline. A later analysis defined each TCR beta chain by its CDR3 amino acid sequence plus V-gene family, and excluded reads lacking a unique V-gene family. A later analysis removed 550 to 700 highly shared, low-generation-probability nucleotide sequences to deal with suspected cross-contamination and a sequencing artifact. In a later analysis, a clonal expansion index for each public chain was calculated from normalized within-repertoire ranks of inferred template counts. A later analysis computed generation probabilities with a VDJ recombination model fitted to out-of-frame rearrangements, and checked the results against IGoR. A later analysis scored TCR-TCR, TCR-HLA and TCR-CMV co-occurrence with hypergeometric tests, applying a repertoire-size bias correction to TCR pairs. In a later analysis, false discovery rates were estimated by permuting HLA or CMV assignments 20 times. In a later analysis, co-occurring TCRs were grouped using DBSCAN, with TCRdist sequence similarity added in when clustering inside HLA-allele-positive subsets. Repertoires with fewer than 30,000 or more than 120,000 public chains were left out of co-occurrence clustering, as were five repertoires with anomalous nucleotide sharing. Sourced from immuneACCESS, this table was stored by TCRdb with only in-frame sequences that have V and J called. A share of the clones is absent; for the studies checked, an unresolved V gene accounts for under half, and the remainder has no known explanation. V and J calls and clone size come straight from that table; D and trimming were deduced from the DNA. This sample is represented by about 160,000 clones; 80% of them were singletons. Roughly 10% of the sample is in the top ten clones.

The cohort was made up of 666 healthy bone marrow donors. All cohort members were sampled while nominally healthy, although unrecorded immune exposures were likely present. The donor tested CMV seropositive, placing the donor among the roughly 300 seropositive members of the cohort. Every donor gave a peripheral blood sample, and the peripheral blood mononuclear cells from that sample were used for TCR beta sequencing. The Qiagen DNeasy Blood Extraction Kit was used to extract genomic DNA from the blood cell samples. CDR1 SGHDT and CDR2 YYEEEE are derived from the germline V gene. Clipping removes 4 bases from V and 5 bases from J, with 5 as the unmatched junction base count. Its CDR3 holds 16 amino acids, cysteine through phenylalanine. Only CDR3 DNA is held: 48 bases, read in frame from base 1.

The V gene is TRBV5-6 and the J gene is TRBJ2-3; a stretch of 15 junction bases matches TRBD2. The sequencing input was PBMCs. The clonotype comes from a man aged 18-30 years in good health and CMV-seropositive. The nucleotide sequence is TGTGCCAGCAGCCGGACTAGCGGGGGGGCAATAGATACGCAGTATTTT. This encodes CASSRTSGGAIDTQYF. The reference TRBV5-6 and TRBJ2-3 proteins fill in what lies around the CDR3, so the full variable domain reads DAGVTQSPTHLIKTRGQQVTLRCSPKSGHDTVSWYQQALGQGPQFIFQYYEEEERQRGNFPDRFSGHQFPNYSSELNVNALLLGDSALYLCASSRTSGGAIDTQYFGPGTRLTVL.